Listed below are T cell receptor beta chains from one sample, sequenced in a study of tacrolimus-resistant gene-edited T cells for transplant recipients. Generated by immunoSEQ multiplex PCR, the TCRdb table keeps only in-frame clones and is missing some. The repertoire includes about 850 clones, approximately 40% of them detected once, and about three quarters sits in the top ten. Sequenced material: a CMV-specific product grown in culture, taken from cells with FKBP12 knockout. The receptors shown here come from a human donor in good health, a blood donor. CDR3s include the opening cysteine and the closing phenylalanine or tryptophan. The D gene is left open where the match is weak. Clone size is not always given. Where it is, it says once, few, many or a class for expanded clones.

clone size	V gene	D gene	J gene	CDR3 DNA	CDR3 protein
few	TRBV28	NA	TRBJ1-2	TGTGCCAGCAGTGCCCTGGACTCAGGCTATGGCTACACCTTC	CASSALDSGYGYTF
NA	TRBV7-9	TRBD2	TRBJ2-5	TGTGCCAGCGGTCTGGAGCGGGGGGGCTGGGAGACCCAGTACTTC	CASGLERGGWETQYF
medium-sized	TRBV7-3	NA	TRBJ2-6	TGTGCCAGCAGCTTAGGTGCTGGGGCCAACGTCCTGACTTTC	CASSLGAGANVLTF
medium-sized	TRBV7-2	NA	TRBJ1-6	TGTGCCAGCAGCTCCCGGCCCGTCGGGGGAAATTCACCCCTCCACTTT	CASSSRPVGGNSPLHF
NA	TRBV5-6	NA	TRBJ2-6	TGTGCCAGCAGCCTCACGGGGGTCTCTGGGGCCAACGTCCTGACTTTC	CASSLTGVSGANVLTF
medium-sized	TRBV7-8	NA	TRBJ1-2	TGTGCCAGCAGCGTCGGTACGACAGACAAATATGGCTACACCTTC	CASSVGTTDKYGYTF
NA	TRBV5-4	NA	TRBJ2-3	TGTGCCAGCAGCGACAGACTCTCAAATACGCAGTATTTT	CASSDRLSNTQYF
NA	TRBV4-3	NA	TRBJ2-6	TGCGCCAGCAGCCAAGATCGGGCGGGAACTGGGGCCAACGTCCTGACTTTC	CASSQDRAGTGANVLTF
few	TRBV12-3/TRBV12-4	NA	TRBJ2-5	TGTGCCAGCAGTTTCCGGGAGACCCAGTACTTC	CASSFRETQYF
NA	TRBV7-2	TRBD1	TRBJ2-1	TGTGCCAGCAGCCCGGGACAGCTATCCTACAATGAGCAGTTCTTC	CASSPGQLSYNEQFF
medium-sized	TRBV9	NA	TRBJ2-3	TGTGCCAGCAGTTGGGGGAGGGGGCAGTCAGATACGCAGTATTTT	CASSWGRGQSDTQYF
NA	TRBV29-1	NA	TRBJ1-1	TGCAGCGTCAGTATGGTGGGCACTGAAGCTTTCTTT	CSVSMVGTEAFF
NA	TRBV6-4	NA	TRBJ1-1	TGTGCCAGCAGTGACGGGGGAAGTACTGAAGCTTTCTTT	CASSDGGSTEAFF
NA	TRBV6-5	NA	TRBJ1-5	TGTGCCAGCAGGGACAGCAATCAGCCCCAGCATTTT	CASRDSNQPQHF
NA	TRBV4-3	NA	TRBJ2-1	TGCGCCAGCAGCCGTAGAGGGGTCTACAATGAGCAGTTCTTC	CASSRRGVYNEQFF
medium-sized	TRBV10-3	TRBD2	TRBJ2-1	TGTGCCATCGGAGTCGGTAGCGGGAGCTCCTACAATGAGCAGTTCTTC	CAIGVGSGSSYNEQFF
NA	TRBV27	NA	TRBJ2-3	TGTGCCAGCAGTTTCCGATCCAACCGGGGCCTGAAGACAGATACGCAGTATTTT	CASSFRSNRGLKTDTQYF
large	TRBV7-2	NA	TRBJ1-6	TGTGCCAGCAGCTTAGCCGGGGGGAGCAATAATTCACCCCTCCACTTT	CASSLAGGSNNSPLHF
few	TRBV5-4	NA	TRBJ2-2	TGTGCCAGCAGCAGGGCGGGGTTAGAGAACACCGGGGAGCTGTTTTTT	CASSRAGLENTGELFF
NA	TRBV10-1	NA	TRBJ2-1	TGCGCCAGCAGTTTGTATAACAGGGAAAATGAGCAGTTCTTC	CASSLYNRENEQFF
few	TRBV7-9	TRBD1	TRBJ1-5	TGTGCCAGCAGCTTAACAGGGGAGGATCAGCCCCAGCATTTT	CASSLTGEDQPQHF
large	TRBV5-6	TRBD2	TRBJ2-2	TGTGCCAGCGCGCGCTTTGGCGGGGGAATGTACCGGGAGCTGTTTTTT	CASARFGGGMYRELFF
medium-sized	TRBV5-4	TRBD2	TRBJ2-7	TGTGCCAGCAGCTTCTCCGCTAGCGGGGGACAGCAGTACTTC	CASSFSASGGQQYF
few	TRBV4-3	TRBD1	TRBJ2-1	TGCGCCAGCAGCCAAGACAGTAGACAGGGATCCAATGAGCAGTTCTTC	CASSQDSRQGSNEQFF
NA	TRBV10-3	TRBD2	TRBJ2-7	TGTGCCATCACCCCAACTCTAGCGGACTCCGAGCAGTACTTC	CAITPTLADSEQYF
NA	TRBV7-8	TRBD2	TRBJ2-1	TGTGCCAGCAGCCCTCAGCGGGGACACAATGAGCAGTTCTTC	CASSPQRGHNEQFF
NA	TRBV7-3	NA	TRBJ2-2	TGTGCCAGCTATGAGACCACCGGGGAGCTGTTTTTT	CASYETTGELFF
medium-sized	TRBV13	NA	TRBJ1-3	TGTGCCAGCAGCTTATGGGAGACCTCTGGAAACACCATATATTTT	CASSLWETSGNTIYF